One and the same sample provided the 32 T cell receptor beta chains below, sequenced in a study of blood T cell repertoires in COVID-19. Clones were sequenced by immunoSEQ multiplex PCR, and TCRdb holds only the in-frame ones, with some missing. The table records approximately 28,000 clones, about nine tenths of them present only once. The sequenced material came from peripheral blood. The receptors were sampled from a man between 60 and 75 years old with active COVID-19.

This chain links TRBV7-9 with TRBJ2-7, with D maybe TRBD1 (5 bases). Germline V CDR1 and CDR2: SEHNR, FQNEAQ (reference sequence). V lost 0 bases and J lost 5, with 8 bases in between. The CDR3 extends over 13 amino acids. CDR3 sequence: CASSLARVHEQYF. The CDR3 DNA follows: TGTGCCAGCAGCTTAGCCAGGGTTCACGAGCAGTACTTC.

This chain links TRBV3-1 (or the pseudogene TRBV3-2) with TRBJ2-7; TRBD2 agrees at 12 bases. CDR1 is LGHDT and CDR2 is YNNKEL in the germline V gene (reference sequence). V shed 4 bases, J shed 6 bases, and the junction held 1 base outside the gene matches. This CDR3 contains 13 residues. The CDR3 sequence is CASSLGLAGEQYF. The DNA for the CDR3 is TGTGCCAGCAGCCTGGGACTAGCGGGCGAGCAGTACTTC.

This clone was recorded a few times. The V and J genes are TRBV7-9 and TRBJ1-6, with 9 bases aligning to TRBD1. Trimming cost V 7 bases and J 7 bases; bases outside gene matches: 8. Per germline, CDR1 SEHNR and CDR2 FQNEAQ (reference sequence). This CDR3 is built from 15 residues. Here the CDR3 reads CASTTTTGGNSPLHF. The CDR3 DNA is TGTGCCAGCACCACTACGACAGGGGGGAATTCACCCCTCCACTTT.

The chain joins TRBV5-5 to TRBJ1-5; D may be TRBD1 (5 bases). The CDR3 totals 16 residues. Germline V CDR1 and CDR2: SGHKS, YYEKEE (reference sequence). The V and J ends lost 1 base and 6 bases respectively, with 17 bases between them. Here the CDR3 reads CASSLFPQGGIQPQHF. DNA of the CDR3: TGTGCCAGCAGCTTGTTTCCGCAGGGAGGGATTCAGCCCCAGCATTTT.

This clone was picked up one time. The junction differs from germline at one of its ends, possibly a read error. The rearrangement joins TRBV2 to TRBJ1-6, with D possibly being TRBD1 (5 bases). The germline gives CDR1 SNHLY, CDR2 FYNNEI. The CDR3 sequence is 15 residues long. CDR3 region: CARSGAGSGNSPLHF. CDR3 nucleotides: TGTGCCAGGAGTGGGGCAGGGTCCGGAAATTCACCCCTCCACTTT.

This clone was found a few times. The V and J genes are TRBV30 and TRBJ1-1; no clear D gene. Germline V CDR1 and CDR2: GTSNPN, SVGIG (reference sequence). The V gene lost 0 bases and the J gene lost 0 bases, with 5 bases spanning the gap. The CDR3 consists of 13 residues. The CDR3 DNA follows: TGTGCCTGGAGTGTAATAGTGAACACTGAAGCTTTCTTT. Amino acid sequence: CAWSVIVNTEAFF.

A few counts support this clone. The V gene is TRBV6-1, the J gene TRBJ1-5; D remains ambiguous. Trimming left V 2 bases short and J 5 bases short, with 7 bases between. The CDR3 runs to 13 residues. The germline gives CDR1 MNHNS, CDR2 SASEGT. CDR3 residues: CASSEPPDQPQHF. Here the CDR3 DNA reads TGTGCCAGCAGTGAACCCCCAGATCAGCCCCAGCATTTT.

The V call is TRBV18, the J call TRBJ1-1, with TRBD1 as a possible D gene (5 bases). With 6 bases removed from V and 4 bases from J, the gap between germline ends came to 18 bases. The CDR3 spans 15 residues. In germline, CDR1 is KGHSH, CDR2 LQKENI. The CDR3, as DNA: TGTGCCAGCTCCGAGCTGGGGCATGGCGGCACTGAAGCTTTCTTT. This gives the protein CASSELGHGGTEAFF.

V usage is TRBV27 and J usage is TRBJ1-5; 9 bases agree with TRBD1. The V gene's germline CDR1 is MNHEY and CDR2 SMNVEV (reference sequence). After removal of 5 bases from V and 2 bases from J, the junction contained 4 bases not matched to a gene. This CDR3 region has 15 residues. In DNA form, the CDR3 reads TGTGCCAGCAGTAACAGGGGGCTTGGCAATCAGCCCCAGCATTTT. It specifies CASSNRGLGNQPQHF.

J is TRBJ2-2 and V is TRBV6-1, with D possibly being TRBD2 (6 bases). Germline V lookup: CDR1 MNHNS, CDR2 SASEGT. CDR3 size: 20 residues. The V and J ends lost 1 base and 7 bases respectively, with 28 bases between them. This CDR3 is CASSEVRGLRRTLPGGELFF. The CDR3 DNA follows: TGTGCCAGCAGTGAAGTGCGGGGACTCCGACGTACTCTCCCGGGCGGGGAGCTGTTTTTT.

The chain employs TRBV6-5 and TRBJ1-1; TRBD1 is a possible D gene (5 bases). The germline CDR1 and CDR2 sequences are MNHEY and SVGAGI. V was clipped by 2 bases and J by 5 bases, with 15 bases between them. The CDR3 spans 15 residues. The CDR3 DNA follows: TGTGCCAGCAGTTACGGGGGGGTGAAGGGAACTGAAGCTTTCTTT. As protein: CASSYGGVKGTEAFF.

The chain employs TRBV4-1 and TRBJ1-6, with a possible D match to TRBD1 (5 bases). The CDR3 totals 16 residues. CDR1 is MGHRA, CDR2 YSYEKL, per germline. Trimming removed 3 bases from V and 8 bases from J, with 17 bases in between. The CDR3 DNA is TGCGCCAGCAGCCAGCCAGGACATATCCGCGATTCACCCCTCCACTTT. Translation: CASSQPGHIRDSPLHF.

The rearrangement links TRBV6-4 to TRBJ1-5; D remains unclear. Germline CDR1 is MRHNA and CDR2 is SNTAGT. The CDR3 consists of 13 residues. Between the trimmed V and J ends, which lost 5 bases and 1 base, there was a span of 6 bases. CDR3 amino acids: CASSRESNQPQHF. CDR3 DNA: TGTGCCAGCAGTCGGGAGAGCAATCAGCCCCAGCATTTT.

This rearrangement joins TRBV7-6 to TRBJ2-7; 10 positions match TRBD2. Losses at the gene ends were 0 bases for V and 2 bases for J; bases not matched to a gene: 4. Germline V gene data show CDR1 as SGHVS and CDR2 as FNYEAQ. This CDR3 has 16 residues. As DNA, the CDR3 is TGTGCCAGCAGCTTAGCTACCAGCGGGGGGGCCTACGAGCAGTACTTC. This sequence encodes CASSLATSGGAYEQYF.

The rearrangement links TRBV29-1 to TRBJ1-2; perhaps TRBD1 as D (6 bases). Germline V gene lookup returns CDR1 SQVTM and CDR2 ANQGSEA. The CDR3 consists of 14 residues. V dropped 6 bases and J dropped 8 bases, with 22 bases sitting between them. In nucleotides, the CDR3 is TGCAGCGTCGGATTACAGGGAGTCGTGGAGGGCTACACCTTC. Its translation: CSVGLQGVVEGYTF.

The rearrangement uses TRBV5-1 and TRBJ2-1, with D unresolved. The CDR3 spans 16 residues. Germline CDR1 SGHRS, CDR2 YFSETQ. Trimming left V 4 bases short and J 0 bases short, with 14 bases between. CDR3 region: CASSPSTESSYNEQFF. DNA of the CDR3: TGCGCCAGCAGCCCGTCGACTGAAAGCTCCTACAATGAGCAGTTCTTC.

This chain joins TRBV5-1 and TRBJ2-4; possible D gene TRBD1, 5 bases. Trimming pared 1 base from V and 3 bases from J, leaving 14 bases between. The CDR3 runs 16 residues. The V gene's germline CDR1 is SGHRS and CDR2 YFSETQ. The CDR3 spells CASSLQGLGVKNIQYF. The CDR3 region has the DNA TGCGCCAGCAGCTTGCAGGGCTTAGGAGTCAAAAACATTCAGTACTTC.

CDR3 loop: CASSLEGSGGADTQYF. CDR3 in DNA: TGTGCCAGCAGCTTAGAAGGTAGCGGGGGTGCAGATACGCAGTATTTT. V usage is TRBV7-6 and J usage is TRBJ2-3; 9 nucleotides agree with TRBD2. The CDR3 totals 16 residues. CDR1 SGHVS and CDR2 FNYEAQ come from the germline V gene. Trimming at V came to 1 base and at J to 4 bases, leaving 6 bases not matched to a gene.

The gene calls are TRBV5-1 and TRBJ2-3; 13 nucleotides match TRBD2. This CDR3 comprises 16 residues. V was clipped by 3 bases and J by 2 bases; unmatched bases: 3. Per germline, CDR1 SGHRS and CDR2 YFSETQ. The DNA of the CDR3 is TGCGCCAGCAGCTCGGGGACTAGCGGGGACACAGATACGCAGTATTTT. Translated: CASSSGTSGDTDTQYF.

V gene TRBV11-2 combines with J gene TRBJ2-7; tentative D call: TRBD2 (6 bases). Germline V gives CDR1 SGHAT, CDR2 FQNNGV. The CDR3 consists of 10 residues. The V gene lost 8 bases and the J gene lost 12 bases, with 14 bases spanning the gap. The CDR3 coding sequence is TGTGCCAGCGCCAAAGCGGGCCTGTACTTC. This sequence encodes CASAKAGLYF.

The rearrangement joins TRBV11-3 to TRBJ1-1; tentatively, D is TRBD1 (6 bases). CDR3 length equals 15 residues. Germline loops: CDR1 SGHNT, CDR2 YENEEA. V dropped 7 bases and J dropped 4 bases, with 19 bases sitting between them. CDR3 DNA sequence: TGTGCCAGCAACTCCCAGGGGCAAAGGGCCACTGAAGCTTTCTTT. Its translation is CASNSQGQRATEAFF.

This clone was detected only a few times. The CDR3 region has the DNA TGTGCCAGCAACCCGGGGGGCCTAAGCCAAGAGACCCAGTACTTC. It codes for CASNPGGLSQETQYF. The V call is TRBV6-5, the J call TRBJ2-5; weak D call: TRBD2 (7 bases). This CDR3 is built from 15 residues. With 7 bases removed from V and 1 base from J, the gap between germline ends came to 16 bases. From germline, CDR1 is MNHEY and CDR2 SVGAGI.

The rearrangement links TRBV27 to TRBJ2-5; 8 nucleotides line up with TRBD2. The CDR3 extends over 13 amino acids. The V and J ends lost 5 bases and 5 bases, in that order; junction bases with no gene match: 4. Germline V gives CDR1 MNHEY, CDR2 SMNVEV (reference sequence). The CDR3 sequence is CASSRGGWETQYF. The DNA of the CDR3 is TGTGCCAGCAGTCGGGGGGGGTGGGAGACCCAGTACTTC.

This clone has a single count. The V and J genes are TRBV6-5 and TRBJ2-7, with D perhaps TRBD1 (6 bases). Germline lookup yields CDR1 MNHEY and CDR2 SVGAGI. The V end lost 7 bases, the J end lost 5 bases, and 15 bases lay between the germline ends. The length of the CDR3 is 13 residues. CDR3 sequence: CASTLTGPHEQYF. CDR3 nucleotide sequence: TGTGCCAGCACCTTGACAGGCCCCCACGAGCAGTACTTC.

The sample holds one count of this clone. The rearrangement joins TRBV19 to TRBJ2-4; D may be TRBD2 (6 bases). Trimming shortened V by 3 bases and J by 0 bases, and 12 bases separated the two germline ends. CDR3 size: 16 residues. Germline V lookup: CDR1 LNHDA, CDR2 SQIVND (reference sequence). CDR3: CASSILEGLAKNIQYF. The CDR3 DNA follows: TGTGCCAGTAGTATCCTGGAGGGACTAGCCAAAAACATTCAGTACTTC.

The table lists this clone with a few counts. V gene TRBV5-8 combines with J gene TRBJ2-3, with 9 nucleotides matching TRBD1. The CDR3 totals 15 residues. V trimming: 4 bases; J trimming: 5 bases; junction bases outside the gene matches: 8. CDR1 and CDR2 (germline): SGHTS, YDEGEE. DNA for the CDR3: TGTGCCAGCAGCCCAGGACAGGGGTTCATAGATACGCAGTATTTT. It yields the protein CASSPGQGFIDTQYF.

This clone has a single count. This chain connects TRBV11-3 to TRBJ2-1; 8 positions agree with TRBD2. The V gene end was trimmed by 0 bases and the J gene end by 4 bases; junction bases not matched to a gene: 2. This CDR3 region has 15 residues. CDR1 is SGHNT, CDR2 YENEEA, per germline. The CDR3 DNA sequence: TGTGCCAGCAGCTTAGAACAGCGGGGGTACAATGAGCAGTTCTTC. This codes for CASSLEQRGYNEQFF.

This sequence joins TRBV3-1 (or the pseudogene TRBV3-2) and TRBJ2-7; TRBD1 agrees at 10 bases. Germline values: CDR1 LGHDT, CDR2 YNNKEL (reference sequence). This CDR3 is 17 amino acids long. V dropped 0 bases and J dropped 7; count of bases not matched to a gene: 12. CDR3 nucleotides: TGTGCCAGCAGCCAAGAACTTCCGGGACAGGGGCGCCCTGAGCAGTACTTC. Translation: CASSQELPGQGRPEQYF.

Only one count was recorded for this clone. The V and J genes are TRBV13 and TRBJ1-4, with D hard to call. The CDR3 runs 14 residues. Germline V CDR1 and CDR2: PRHDT, FYEKMQ (reference sequence). V was cut by 2 bases and J by 3 bases, with 7 bases left in between. The CDR3 here is CASSLRVPNEKLFF. The CDR3 nucleotides read TGTGCCAGCAGCTTACGAGTCCCTAATGAAAAACTGTTTTTT.

This sequence joins TRBV5-5 and TRBJ2-7; 8 nucleotides align to TRBD2. V shed 6 bases and J 2 bases; nucleotides not matched to a gene: 10. Germline-derived CDR1 and CDR2 are SGHKS and YYEKEE (reference sequence). This CDR3 has 15 amino acids. Here the CDR3 reads CASTPERGLTYEQYF. CDR3 coding DNA: TGTGCCAGCACCCCCGAGCGGGGGCTGACCTACGAGCAGTACTTC. The complete variable domain, with remaining parts taken from reference TRBV5-5 and TRBJ2-7, reads DAGVTQSPTHLIKTRGQQVTLRCSPISGHKSVSWYQQVLGQGPQFIFQYYEKEERGRGNFPDRFSARQFPNYSSELNVNALLLGDSALYLCASTPERGLTYEQYFGPGTRLTVT.

The rearrangement links TRBV5-4 to TRBJ1-4, with 10 bases fitting TRBD1. Germline V gene data show CDR1 as SGHNT and CDR2 as YYREEE (reference sequence). The CDR3 is made up of 15 amino acids. Trimming at V came to 1 base and at J to 8 bases, leaving 5 bases not matched to a gene. For the CDR3, the DNA is TGTGCCAGCAGCTTGATGGGACAGGGGACGGAAAAACTGTTTTTT. Its translation: CASSLMGQGTEKLFF.

This sequence joins TRBV7-9 and TRBJ1-2; D gene uncertain. Trimming cost V 3 bases and J 3 bases, with 5 bases left between them. The CDR3 contains 12 residues. Looked up from germline, CDR1 is SEHNR and CDR2 is FQNEAQ (reference sequence). The CDR3 sequence is CASSFTDYGYTF. CDR3 DNA sequence: TGTGCCAGCAGCTTTACGGACTATGGCTACACCTTC.